This TCR beta chain comes out of a study of blood T cell repertoires in COVID-19. Libraries were prepared by immunoSEQ multiplex PCR; TCRdb keeps only in-frame clonotypes and omits some of them. This sample carries hundreds of thousands of clones, about 94% of them seen once, and the ten largest clones take around 0.85%. Trimming took 6 bases from V and 13 from J; bases not matched to a gene: 9. The CDR3 has 11 amino acids. V and J are TRBV12-3 or TRBV12-4 and TRBJ2-7; 7 bases are a match to TRBD1. What was sequenced was peripheral blood. The clonotype was recovered from a man between 60 and 75 years old with COVID-19, enrolled during active disease. The CDR3 sequence is CASRGTVLSYF. The CDR3 DNA follows: TGTGCCAGCAGGGGGACAGTCCTCTCTTACTTC.